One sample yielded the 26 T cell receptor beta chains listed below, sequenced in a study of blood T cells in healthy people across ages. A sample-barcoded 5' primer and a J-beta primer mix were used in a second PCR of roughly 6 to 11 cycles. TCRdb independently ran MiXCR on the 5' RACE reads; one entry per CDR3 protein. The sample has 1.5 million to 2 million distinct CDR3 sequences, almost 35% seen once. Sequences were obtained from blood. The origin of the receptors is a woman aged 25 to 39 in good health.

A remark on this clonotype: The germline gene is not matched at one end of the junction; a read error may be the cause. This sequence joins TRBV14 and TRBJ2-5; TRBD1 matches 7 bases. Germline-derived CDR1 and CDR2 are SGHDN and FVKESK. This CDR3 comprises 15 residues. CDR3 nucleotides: TGTGCCAGCAGCCAAGTCAGGGACAGCGAAGAGACCCGGTACTTC. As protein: CASSQVRDSEETRYF.

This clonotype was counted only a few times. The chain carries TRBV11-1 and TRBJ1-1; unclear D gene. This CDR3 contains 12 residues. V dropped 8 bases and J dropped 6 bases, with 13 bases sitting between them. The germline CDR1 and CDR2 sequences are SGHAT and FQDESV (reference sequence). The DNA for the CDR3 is TGTGCCAGCTCGCCTGGGCGGGCTGAAGCTTTCTTT. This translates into CASSPGRAEAFF.

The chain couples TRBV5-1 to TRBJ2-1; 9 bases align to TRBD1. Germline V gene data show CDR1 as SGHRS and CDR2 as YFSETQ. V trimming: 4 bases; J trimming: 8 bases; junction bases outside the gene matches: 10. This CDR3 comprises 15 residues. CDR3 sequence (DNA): TGCGCCAGCAGCCCGGGGGACAGGGTCGGCTATGAGCAGTTCTTC. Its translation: CASSPGDRVGYEQFF.

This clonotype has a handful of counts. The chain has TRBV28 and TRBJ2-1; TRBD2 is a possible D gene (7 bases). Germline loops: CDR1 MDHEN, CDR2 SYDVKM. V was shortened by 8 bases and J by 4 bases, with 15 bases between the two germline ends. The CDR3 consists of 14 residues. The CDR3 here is CASRLGGPYNEQFF. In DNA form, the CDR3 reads TGTGCCAGCCGCCTGGGGGGGCCATACAATGAGCAGTTCTTC.

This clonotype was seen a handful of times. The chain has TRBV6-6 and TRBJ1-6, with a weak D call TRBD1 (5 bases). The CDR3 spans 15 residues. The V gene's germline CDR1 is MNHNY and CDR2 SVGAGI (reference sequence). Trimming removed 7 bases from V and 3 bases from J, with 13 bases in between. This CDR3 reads CASTIRQHYNSPLHF. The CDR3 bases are TGTGCCAGCACCATTCGACAGCACTATAATTCACCCCTCCACTTT.

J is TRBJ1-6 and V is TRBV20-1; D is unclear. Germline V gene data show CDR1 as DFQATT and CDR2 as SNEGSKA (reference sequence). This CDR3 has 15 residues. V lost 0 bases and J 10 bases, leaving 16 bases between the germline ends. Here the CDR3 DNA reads TGCAGTGCTAGAGATCCGGGCCCAGCTCGGTCACCCCTCCACTTT. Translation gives CSARDPGPARSPLHF.

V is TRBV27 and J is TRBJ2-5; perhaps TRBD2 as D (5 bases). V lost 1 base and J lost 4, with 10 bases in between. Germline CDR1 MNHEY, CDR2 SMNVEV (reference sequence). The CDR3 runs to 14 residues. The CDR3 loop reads CASSLLESGETQYF. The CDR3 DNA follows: TGTGCCAGCAGTTTATTGGAGAGCGGAGAGACCCAGTACTTC.

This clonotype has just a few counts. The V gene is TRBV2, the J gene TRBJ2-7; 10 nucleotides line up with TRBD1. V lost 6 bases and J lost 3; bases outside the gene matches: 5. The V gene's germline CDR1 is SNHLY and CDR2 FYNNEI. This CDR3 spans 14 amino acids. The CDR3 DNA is TGTGCCAGCAGGCCGACAGGGGGCCGCTACGAGCAGTACTTC. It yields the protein CASRPTGGRYEQYF. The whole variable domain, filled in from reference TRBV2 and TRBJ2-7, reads EPEVTQTPSHQVTQMGQEVILRCVPISNHLYFYWYRQILGQKVEFLVSFYNNEISEKSEIFDDQFSVERPDGSNFTLKIRSTKLEDSAMYFCASRPTGGRYEQYFGPGTRLTVT.

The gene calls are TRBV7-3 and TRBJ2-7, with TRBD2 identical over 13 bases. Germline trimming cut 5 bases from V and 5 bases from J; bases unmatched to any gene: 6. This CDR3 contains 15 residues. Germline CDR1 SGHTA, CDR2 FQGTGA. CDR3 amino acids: CASSRLAGGPHEQYF. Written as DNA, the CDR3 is TGTGCCAGCAGCCGACTAGCGGGGGGCCCCCACGAGCAGTACTTC. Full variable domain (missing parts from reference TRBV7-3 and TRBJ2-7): GAGVSQTPSNKVTEKGKYVELRCDPISGHTALYWYRQSLGQGPEFLIYFQGTGAADDSGLPNDRFFAVRPEGSVSTLKIQRTERGDSAVYLCASSRLAGGPHEQYFGPGTRLTVT.

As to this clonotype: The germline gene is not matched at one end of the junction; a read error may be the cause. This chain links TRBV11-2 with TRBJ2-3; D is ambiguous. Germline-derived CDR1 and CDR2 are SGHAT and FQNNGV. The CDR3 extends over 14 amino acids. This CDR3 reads CANSLNSITDTQYF. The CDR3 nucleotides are TGTGCCAACAGCTTGAATAGCATCACAGATACGCAGTATTTT.

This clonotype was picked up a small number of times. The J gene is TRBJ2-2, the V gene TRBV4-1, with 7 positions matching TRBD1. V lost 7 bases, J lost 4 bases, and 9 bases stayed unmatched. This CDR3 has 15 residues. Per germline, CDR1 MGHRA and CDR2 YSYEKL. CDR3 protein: CASNTGQASTGELFF. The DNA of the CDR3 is TGCGCCAGCAACACAGGACAGGCAAGCACCGGGGAGCTGTTTTTT.

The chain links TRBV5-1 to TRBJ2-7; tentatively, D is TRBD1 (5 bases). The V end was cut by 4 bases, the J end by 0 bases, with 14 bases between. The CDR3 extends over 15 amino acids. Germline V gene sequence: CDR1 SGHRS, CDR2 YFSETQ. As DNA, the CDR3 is TGCGCCAGCAGCCTCGTGGGGCTAGACTCCTACGAGCAGTACTTC. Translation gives CASSLVGLDSYEQYF.

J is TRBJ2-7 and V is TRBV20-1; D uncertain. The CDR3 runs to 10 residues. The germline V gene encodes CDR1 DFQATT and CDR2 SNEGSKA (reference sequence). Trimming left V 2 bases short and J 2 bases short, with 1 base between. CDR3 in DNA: TGCAGTGCTAGAACCTACGAGCAGTACTTC. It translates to CSARTYEQYF.

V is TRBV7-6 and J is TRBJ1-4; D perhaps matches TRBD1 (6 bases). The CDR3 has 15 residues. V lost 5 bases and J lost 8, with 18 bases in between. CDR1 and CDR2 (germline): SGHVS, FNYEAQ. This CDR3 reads CASSPGTPATEKLFF. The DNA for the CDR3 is TGTGCCAGCAGCCCAGGGACACCGGCGACCGAAAAACTGTTTTTT.

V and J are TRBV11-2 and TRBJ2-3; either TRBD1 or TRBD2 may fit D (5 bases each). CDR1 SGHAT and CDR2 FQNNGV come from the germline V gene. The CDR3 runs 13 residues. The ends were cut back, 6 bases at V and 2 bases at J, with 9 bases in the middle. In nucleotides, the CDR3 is TGTGCCAGCAGAGAGGGGAACACAGATACGCAGTATTTT. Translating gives CASREGNTDTQYF.

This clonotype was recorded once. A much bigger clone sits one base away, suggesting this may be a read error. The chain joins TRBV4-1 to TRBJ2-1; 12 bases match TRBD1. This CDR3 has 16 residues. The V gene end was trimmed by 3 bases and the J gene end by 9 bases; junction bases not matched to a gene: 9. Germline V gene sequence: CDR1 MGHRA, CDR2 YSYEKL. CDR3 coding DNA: TGCGCCAGCAGCCAGTCTTCGGGACAGGGGGCCTGTGAGCAGTTCTTC. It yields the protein CASSQSSGQGACEQFF.

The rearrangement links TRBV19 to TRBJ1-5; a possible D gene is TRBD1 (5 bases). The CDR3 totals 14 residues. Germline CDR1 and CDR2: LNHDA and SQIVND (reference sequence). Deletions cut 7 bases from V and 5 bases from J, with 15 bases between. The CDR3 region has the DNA TGTGCCAGTACGTGGAGACAGTTTGATCAGCCCCAGCATTTT. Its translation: CASTWRQFDQPQHF. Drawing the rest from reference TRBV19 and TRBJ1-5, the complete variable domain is DGGITQSPKYLFRKEGQNVTLSCEQNLNHDAMYWYRQDPGQGLRLIYYSQIVNDFQKGDIAEGYSVSREKKESFPLTVTSAQKNPTAFYLCASTWRQFDQPQHFGDGTRLSIL.

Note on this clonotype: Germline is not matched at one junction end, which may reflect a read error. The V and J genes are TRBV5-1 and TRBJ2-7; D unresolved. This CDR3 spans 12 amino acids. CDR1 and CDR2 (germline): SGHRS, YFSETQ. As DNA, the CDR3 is TGCACCAGCAGCTCGGCAGGCTACGAGCAGTACTTC. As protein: CTSSSAGYEQYF.

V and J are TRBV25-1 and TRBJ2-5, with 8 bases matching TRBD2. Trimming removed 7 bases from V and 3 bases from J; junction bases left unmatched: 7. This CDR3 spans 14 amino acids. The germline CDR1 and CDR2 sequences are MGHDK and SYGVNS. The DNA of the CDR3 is TGTGCCAGCACTCGGTCGGGGGGGGAAGAGACCCAGTACTTC. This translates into CASTRSGGEETQYF. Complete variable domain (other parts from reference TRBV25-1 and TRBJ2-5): EADIYQTPRYLVIGTGKKITLECSQTMGHDKMYWYQQDPGMELHLIHYSYGVNSTEKGDLSSESTVSRIRTEHFPLTLESARPSHTSQYLCASTRSGGEETQYFGPGTRLLVL.

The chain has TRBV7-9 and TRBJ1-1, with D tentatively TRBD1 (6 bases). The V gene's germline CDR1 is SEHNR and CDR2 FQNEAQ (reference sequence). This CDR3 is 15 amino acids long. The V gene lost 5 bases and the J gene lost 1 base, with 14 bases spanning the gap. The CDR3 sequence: CASSVTNRENTEAFF. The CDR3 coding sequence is TGTGCCAGCAGCGTTACGAACAGGGAGAACACTGAAGCTTTCTTT.

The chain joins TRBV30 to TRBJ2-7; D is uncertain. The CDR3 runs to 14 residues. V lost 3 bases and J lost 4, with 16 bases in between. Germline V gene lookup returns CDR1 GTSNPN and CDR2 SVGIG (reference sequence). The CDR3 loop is CAWRIGASYYEQYF. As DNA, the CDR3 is TGTGCCTGGAGGATTGGCGCCTCCTATTACGAGCAGTACTTC. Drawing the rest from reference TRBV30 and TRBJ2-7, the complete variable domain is SQTIHQWPATLVQPVGSPLSLECTVEGTSNPNLYWYRQAAGRGLQLLFYSVGIGQISSEVPQNLSASRPQDRQFILSSKKLLLSDSGFYLCAWRIGASYYEQYFGPGTRLTVT.

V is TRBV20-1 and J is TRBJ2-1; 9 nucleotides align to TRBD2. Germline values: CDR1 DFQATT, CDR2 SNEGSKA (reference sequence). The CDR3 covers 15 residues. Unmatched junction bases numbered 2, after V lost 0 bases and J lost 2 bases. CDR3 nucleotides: TGCAGTGCTAGAGATGGCGGGAGGGCCTACAATGAGCAGTTCTTC. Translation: CSARDGGRAYNEQFF.

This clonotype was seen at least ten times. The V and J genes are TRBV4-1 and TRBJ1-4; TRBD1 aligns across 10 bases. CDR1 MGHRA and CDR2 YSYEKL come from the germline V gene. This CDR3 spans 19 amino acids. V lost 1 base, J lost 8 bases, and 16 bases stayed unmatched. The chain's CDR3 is CASSQVGAYGTGDEEKLFF. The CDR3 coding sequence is TGCGCCAGCAGCCAAGTAGGAGCATACGGGACAGGGGATGAAGAAAAACTGTTTTTT.

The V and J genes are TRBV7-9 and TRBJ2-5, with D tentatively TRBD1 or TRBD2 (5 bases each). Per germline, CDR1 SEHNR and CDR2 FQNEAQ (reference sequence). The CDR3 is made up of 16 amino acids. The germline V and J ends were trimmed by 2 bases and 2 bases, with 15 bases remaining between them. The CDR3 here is CASSLTVGADQETQYF. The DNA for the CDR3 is TGTGCCAGCAGCTTAACTGTCGGGGCAGATCAAGAGACCCAGTACTTC. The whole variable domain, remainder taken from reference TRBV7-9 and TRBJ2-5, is DTGVSQNPRHKITKRGQNVTFRCDPISEHNRLYWYRQTLGQGPEFLTYFQNEAQLEKSRLLSDRFSAERPKGSFSTLEIQRTEQGDSAMYLCASSLTVGADQETQYFGPGTRLLVL.

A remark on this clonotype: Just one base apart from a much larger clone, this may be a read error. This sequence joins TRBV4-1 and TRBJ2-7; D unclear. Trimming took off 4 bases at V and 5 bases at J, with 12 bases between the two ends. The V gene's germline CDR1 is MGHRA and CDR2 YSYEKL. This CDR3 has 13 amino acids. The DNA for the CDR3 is TGCGCCAGCAGCCTTGGGTACCGACACGAGCAGTACTTC. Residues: CASSLGYRHEQYF.

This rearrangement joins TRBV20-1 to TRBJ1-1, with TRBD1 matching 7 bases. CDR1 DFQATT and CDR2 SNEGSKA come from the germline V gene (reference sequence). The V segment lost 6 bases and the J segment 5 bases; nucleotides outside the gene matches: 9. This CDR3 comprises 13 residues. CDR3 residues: CSANRGPGTEAFF. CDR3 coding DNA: TGCAGTGCCAACAGGGGCCCGGGGACTGAAGCTTTCTTT.